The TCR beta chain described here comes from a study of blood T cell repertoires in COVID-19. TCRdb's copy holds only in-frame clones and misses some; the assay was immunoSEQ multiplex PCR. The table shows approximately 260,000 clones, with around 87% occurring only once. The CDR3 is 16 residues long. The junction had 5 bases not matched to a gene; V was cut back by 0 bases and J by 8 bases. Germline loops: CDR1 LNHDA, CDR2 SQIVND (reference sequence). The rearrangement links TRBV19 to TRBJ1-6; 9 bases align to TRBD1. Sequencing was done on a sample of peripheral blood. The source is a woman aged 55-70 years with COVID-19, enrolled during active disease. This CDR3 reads CASSIDRDRVYSPLHF. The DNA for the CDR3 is TGTGCCAGTAGTATAGACCGGGACAGGGTTTATTCACCCCTCCACTTT.